Following are 8 T cell receptor beta chains from one sample sequenced in a study of T cell responses to AZD1222 COVID-19 vaccine. Sequencing was performed with immunoSEQ multiplex PCR; in TCRdb, only in-frame clones are kept and a portion is missing. Found here are approximately 190,000 clones, roughly 92% of them singletons; the top ten hold 0.95% to 1.1%. This sample comprised peripheral blood, obtained 28 days after the second AZD1222 dose. The receptors stem from an adult who received the AZD1222 COVID-19 vaccine.

This clone was observed once. The chain joins TRBV7-9 to TRBJ2-5; D remains unclear. V was trimmed by 1 base and J by 6 bases, leaving 6 bases between them. The CDR3 loop spans 12 amino acids. The V gene's germline CDR1 is SEHNR and CDR2 FQNEAQ (reference sequence). CDR3 nucleotide sequence: TGTGCCAGCAGCTTAGATGCCCAGACCCAGTACTTC. Translated: CASSLDAQTQYF.

The chain joins TRBV27 to TRBJ2-1, with 9 bases aligning to TRBD2. This CDR3 comprises 14 residues. The trim removed 4 bases at V and 7 bases at J, leaving 5 bases unmatched. CDR1 and CDR2 from the germline V gene are MNHEY and SMNVEV (reference sequence). This CDR3 reads CASSYSSGANEQFF. Here the CDR3 DNA reads TGTGCCAGCAGTTACTCTAGCGGGGCGAATGAGCAGTTCTTC.

The V gene is TRBV7-9, the J gene TRBJ1-2; 7 nucleotides align to TRBD1. The junction had 2 bases not matched to a gene; V was cut back by 4 bases and J by 6 bases. The CDR3 has 12 residues. Germline CDR1 SEHNR, CDR2 FQNEAQ (reference sequence). The CDR3 sequence: CASSSQGDGYTF. Written as DNA, the CDR3 is TGTGCCAGCAGCTCTCAGGGGGATGGCTACACCTTC.

This clone is a singleton in its sample. The chain couples TRBV5-1 to TRBJ2-3; no clear D. This CDR3 has 14 residues. The germline V gene encodes CDR1 SGHRS and CDR2 YFSETQ. V was pared by 0 bases and J by 2 bases, with 7 bases between. The CDR3, as DNA: TGCGCCAGCAGCTTGGATGTTGCCACAGATACGCAGTATTTT. This codes for CASSLDVATDTQYF. Together with reference TRBV5-1 and TRBJ2-3, the CDR3 gives the full variable domain: KAGVTQTPRYLIKTRGQQVTLSCSPISGHRSVSWYQQTPGQGLQFLFEYFSETQRNKGNFPGRFSGRQFSNSRSEMNVSTLELGDSALYLCASSLDVATDTQYFGPGTRLTVL.

This chain joins TRBV14 and TRBJ2-1, with D tentatively TRBD1 or TRBD2 (6 bases each). Germline lookup yields CDR1 SGHDN and CDR2 FVKESK. Trimming stripped 5 bases from V and 4 bases from J, with 24 bases between. This CDR3 is built from 18 residues. CDR3 in amino acids: CASSAPPRNGGLYNEQFF. Written as DNA, the CDR3 is TGTGCCAGCAGCGCTCCCCCCAGGAACGGGGGCTTATACAATGAGCAGTTCTTC.

This chain connects TRBV2 to TRBJ1-5; D not certain. CDR3 length: 13 amino acids. With 4 bases removed from V and 4 bases from J, the gap between germline ends came to 8 bases. Germline CDR1 and CDR2: SNHLY and FYNNEI. The CDR3 spells CASSGRPNQPQHF. The CDR3 DNA is TGTGCCAGCAGTGGGAGACCAAATCAGCCCCAGCATTTT. Drawing the rest from reference TRBV2 and TRBJ1-5, the complete variable domain is EPEVTQTPSHQVTQMGQEVILRCVPISNHLYFYWYRQILGQKVEFLVSFYNNEISEKSEIFDDQFSVERPDGSNFTLKIRSTKLEDSAMYFCASSGRPNQPQHFGDGTRLSIL.

The chain couples TRBV6-1 to TRBJ1-5; D is uncertain. The CDR3 covers 15 residues. Trimming stripped 2 bases from V and 4 bases from J, with 12 bases between. The V gene's germline CDR1 is MNHNS and CDR2 SASEGT. The CDR3: CASSERWGENQPQHF. The CDR3 DNA reads TGTGCCAGCAGTGAAAGGTGGGGAGAGAATCAGCCCCAGCATTTT.

V usage is TRBV18 and J usage is TRBJ2-7; 12 positions agree with TRBD2. Germline lookup yields CDR1 KGHSH and CDR2 LQKENI. The junction had 3 bases not matched to a gene; V was cut back by 0 bases and J by 0 bases. The CDR3 runs 17 residues. CDR3 loop: CASSPPTSGGNSYEQYF. CDR3 nucleotides: TGTGCCAGCTCACCACCGACTAGCGGGGGCAACTCCTACGAGCAGTACTTC.